The 15 T cell receptor beta chains given below trace back to one sample, sequenced in a study of post-analysis software for immune sequencing data. General study findings and limits: Patients had higher frequencies than controls of five or six TRBV segments, including TRBV5-6, TRBV5-1 and TRBV20-1.

Included in the TCR beta cDNA libraries were unique molecular identifiers. TCRdb called the PCR reads again in MiXCR, with one record for every CDR3 protein. Altogether 650,000 to 850,000 distinct CDR3 sequences are present, about half being singletons, with the ten largest covering approximately 4.4%. Their antigen targets remain unknown. The sequenced sample was blood. The receptors shown here come from a girl between 5 and 17 years old with multiple sclerosis.

The rearrangement links TRBV12-3 or TRBV12-4 to TRBJ2-1; 12 bases fit TRBD1. The ends lost 7 bases at V and 10 bases at J; junction bases unmatched: 11. The CDR3 consists of 15 residues. As DNA, the CDR3 is TGTGCCAGCACCCAAGGGGGGACAGGGGGCCGGGAGCAGTTCTTC. Protein product: CASTQGGTGGREQFF.

The chain recombines TRBV5-1 with TRBJ2-1, with a weak D call TRBD1 (6 bases). V lost 5 bases, J lost 8 bases, and 26 bases lay in between. There are 17 residues in the CDR3. Germline-derived CDR1 and CDR2 are SGHRS and YFSETQ. CDR3 bases: TGCGCCAGCAGGAATAGGGCAGGGGCATTCGGTATGGATGAGCAGTTCTTC. Its protein is CASRNRAGAFGMDEQFF.

This clonotype was counted once. This likely comes from a read error, as the CDR3 has no conserved phenylalanine or tryptophan at its end. The DNA for the CDR3 is TGTGCCTCAGGGCGGGGAGAGACCCAGTACGTC. It codes for CASGRGETQYV. V and J are TRBV10-3 and TRBJ2-5, with D maybe TRBD2 (6 bases). This CDR3 has 11 amino acids. Germline CDR1 ENHRY, CDR2 SYGVKD. The germline V and J ends were trimmed by 11 bases and 4 bases, with 11 bases remaining between them.

This clonotype was counted a few times. The chain has TRBV20-1 and TRBJ1-2, with D perhaps matching TRBD1 (5 bases). V lost 4 bases and J lost 3, with 18 bases in between. This CDR3 comprises 15 residues. The germline CDR1 and CDR2 sequences are DFQATT and SNEGSKA (reference sequence). CDR3 sequence (DNA): TGCAGTGCTACAAGTTCGGACACTGTATACTATGGCTACACCTTC. Translated, it gives CSATSSDTVYYGYTF.

This chain joins TRBV20-1 and TRBJ2-1, with TRBD2 matching 7 bases. Trimming removed 0 bases from V and 0 bases from J; junction bases left unmatched: 8. Germline CDR1 is DFQATT and CDR2 is SNEGSKA (reference sequence). The CDR3 consists of 17 residues. The CDR3 DNA sequence: TGCAGTGCTAGAGATTATGAAGCGGGGAGCTCCTACAATGAGCAGTTCTTC. Protein sequence: CSARDYEAGSSYNEQFF.

This clonotype was seen a few times. The chain joins TRBV3-1 to TRBJ2-1; D gene ambiguous. CDR1 is LGHDT and CDR2 is YNNKEL in the germline V gene (reference sequence). The CDR3 runs 15 residues. Trimming cost V 1 base and J 5 bases, with 12 bases left between them. CDR3 amino acids: CASSQGQNPNNEQFF. CDR3 nucleotide sequence: TGTGCCAGCAGCCAAGGTCAGAACCCCAACAATGAGCAGTTCTTC.

The sample holds a few counts of this clonotype. V is TRBV12-3 or TRBV12-4 and J is TRBJ2-3, with 7 nucleotides matching TRBD1. J gave up 1 base and V 6 bases, and 4 bases lay outside the gene matches. The CDR3 has 14 residues. CDR3 residues: CASRTGTGTDTQYF. The CDR3 DNA reads TGTGCCAGCAGGACGGGGACAGGCACAGATACGCAGTATTTT.

V usage is TRBV6-5 and J usage is TRBJ1-1; D is ambiguous. Germline V CDR1 and CDR2: MNHEY, SVGAGI. Between the trimmed V and J ends, which lost 4 bases and 5 bases, there was a span of 17 bases. This CDR3 spans 15 amino acids. The CDR3 protein is CASSFYGVGDTEAFF. The CDR3 DNA reads TGTGCCAGCAGTTTTTACGGGGTTGGTGATACTGAAGCTTTCTTT.

The sample holds a few counts of this clonotype. The V call is TRBV12-3 or TRBV12-4, the J call TRBJ2-7, with 12 bases matching TRBD2. V was clipped by 8 bases and J by 6 bases; unmatched bases: 5. This CDR3 region has 13 residues. The CDR3, as DNA: TGTGCCAGCCGACTAGCGGGAGCTGTCGAGCAGTACTTC. Amino acid sequence: CASRLAGAVEQYF.

The V gene is TRBV11-2, the J gene TRBJ1-2; weak D call: TRBD1 (6 bases). The CDR3 length is 16 residues. Germline CDR1 reads SGHAT; CDR2 reads FQNNGV. V was pared by 5 bases and J by 6 bases, with 22 bases between. The CDR3 DNA reads as TGTGCCAGCAGCGTACAAGACAGGACCACGCGGCATGGCTACACCTTC. Encoded protein: CASSVQDRTTRHGYTF. The entire variable domain, with the rest obtained from reference TRBV11-2 and TRBJ1-2, is as follows: EAGVAQSPRYKIIEKRQSVAFWCNPISGHATLYWYQQILGQGPKLLIQFQNNGVVDDSQLPKDRFSAERLKGVDSTLKIQPAKLEDSAVYLCASSVQDRTTRHGYTFGSGTRLTVV.

This clonotype was detected a few times. The rearrangement joins TRBV4-1 to TRBJ2-7; D perhaps matches TRBD1 (6 bases). The CDR3 is made up of 15 amino acids. V was cut by 5 bases and J by 4 bases, with 18 bases left in between. Germline lookup yields CDR1 MGHRA and CDR2 YSYEKL. The CDR3 reads CASSYSLQGTYEQYF. CDR3 DNA: TGCGCCAGCAGCTACAGCTTACAGGGTACGTACGAGCAGTACTTC.

In its sample, this clonotype was seen a few times. This sequence joins TRBV20-1 and TRBJ2-4; TRBD2 agrees at 7 bases. The J call may be incorrect, as the DNA end agrees better with TRBJ2-7. The CDR3 length is 13 residues. Germline V gene lookup returns CDR1 DFQATT and CDR2 SNEGSKA (reference sequence). CDR3 DNA sequence: TGCAGTGCTACCTTCGGACTAGTCGGCGAGCAGTACTTC. Protein product: CSATFGLVGEQYF.

The table lists this clonotype with a count of one. The V and J genes are TRBV28 and TRBJ1-1, with D unresolved. Trimming removed 3 bases from V and 5 bases from J, with 4 bases in between. The CDR3 has 11 amino acids. Germline values: CDR1 MDHEN, CDR2 SYDVKM. The CDR3 DNA sequence: TGTGCCAGCAGTTTCATTACTGAAGCTTTCTTT. The encoded protein is CASSFITEAFF.

The gene calls are TRBV29-1 and TRBJ2-1, with D possibly being TRBD1 or TRBD2 (5 bases each). This CDR3 is built from 13 residues. Trimming took off 4 bases at V and 6 bases at J, with 13 bases between the two ends. In germline, CDR1 is SQVTM, CDR2 ANQGSEA. The CDR3: CSVGGERCNEQFF. CDR3 DNA: TGCAGCGTTGGAGGGGAAAGGTGCAATGAGCAGTTCTTC.

The J gene is TRBJ2-3, the V gene TRBV2; the D call may be TRBD1 or TRBD2 (5 bases each). The length of the CDR3 is 13 residues. V was clipped by 10 bases and J by 4 bases, with 15 bases between them. Per the germline V gene, CDR1 is SNHLY and CDR2 is FYNNEI. CDR3 loop: CANARGRADTQYF. The CDR3 DNA reads TGTGCCAACGCCCGGGGCCGCGCAGATACGCAGTATTTT.